This paragraph reports one T cell receptor beta chain. TCRdb's copy holds only in-frame clones and misses some; the assay was immunoSEQ multiplex PCR. The sample yields about 340,000 clones, over 90% seen once. Time point: blood from clinic visit 5 months post-surgery; TSC patient then seizure free. Sequencing was limited to surgery cases with top T cell transcript signatures in brain tissue. Before surgery, patients took at least one anti-epileptic drug. The data belong to a study of brain T cells in children with intractable seizures. Trimming stripped 9 bases from V and 0 bases from J, with 8 bases between. The CDR3 has 12 amino acids.

This chain uses TRBV23-1 with TRBJ1-1; unclear D gene. TRBV23-1 belongs to the ORF category, with a function that is uncertain. This material consisted of peripheral blood, taken less than 6 months after surgery. The clonotype was recovered from a boy in the first two years of life with tuberous sclerosis and intractable seizures. The CDR3 loop is CARKQMNTEAFF. The CDR3 region has the DNA TGCGCCAGAAAACAGATGAACACTGAAGCTTTCTTT.